One sample yielded the 15 T cell receptor beta chains listed below, sequenced in a study of shared clonotypes between healthy human individuals. The protocol was immunoSEQ multiplex PCR, while the TCRdb copy is restricted to in-frame clones and leaves out a portion. The data hold 550,000 to 700,000 clones, with around four fifths observed a single time. The sample consisted of memory CD4+ T cells sorted from blood. As to subset: CD45RA-negative fraction. The receptor source for this set is a woman aged 25 to 45 in good health.

In DNA, the CDR3 is TGTGCCAGCAGCCGTAGTCCGGGGAATCAAGAGACCCAGTACTTC. Protein product: CASSRSPGNQETQYF. The rearrangement joins TRBV4-2 to TRBJ2-5; TRBD2 might be the D (5 bases). This CDR3 contains 15 residues. The germline V gene has CDR1 LGHNA and CDR2 YNFKEQ. V was clipped by 4 bases and J by 2 bases, with 14 bases between them.

The V and J genes are TRBV27 and TRBJ1-5, with D maybe TRBD1 (6 bases). V was trimmed by 7 bases and J by 7 bases, leaving 14 bases between them. This CDR3 is 13 amino acids long. CDR1 and CDR2 (germline): MNHEY, SMNVEV (reference sequence). The DNA for the CDR3 is TGTGCCAGCAATTTCAGGGGCAGGCAGCCCCAGCATTTT. It codes for CASNFRGRQPQHF.

The V call is TRBV2, the J call TRBJ2-5; D possibly corresponds to TRBD2 (5 bases). CDR1 SNHLY and CDR2 FYNNEI come from the germline V gene. This CDR3 contains 13 residues. V was clipped by 4 bases and J by 0 bases, with 6 bases between them. CDR3 in amino acids: CASSGGYQETQYF. In DNA, the CDR3 is TGTGCCAGCAGTGGCGGGTACCAAGAGACCCAGTACTTC.

The chain joins TRBV29-1 to TRBJ2-3; 7 bases map to TRBD2. This CDR3 comprises 13 residues. The V segment lost 8 bases and the J segment 2 bases; nucleotides outside the gene matches: 7. Germline CDR1 SQVTM, CDR2 ANQGSEA. CDR3 coding DNA: TGCAGCTTAAAGCGGGGCACCACAGATACGCAGTATTTT. Translated: CSLKRGTTDTQYF.

This clone has more than one count but fewer than ten. CDR3 in DNA: TGTGCCAGTTGCCGGGACAGGGGACCGACAGATACGCAGTATTTT. It is translated as CASCRDRGPTDTQYF. The chain combines TRBV2 with TRBJ2-3; 10 bases match TRBD1. In germline, CDR1 is SNHLY, CDR2 FYNNEI. Trimming at V came to 9 bases and at J to 3 bases, leaving 9 bases not matched to a gene. This CDR3 comprises 15 residues.

The chain's CDR3 is CAWSPSGRETQYF. The CDR3 DNA is TGTGCCTGGAGCCCCAGCGGGAGAGAGACCCAGTACTTC. The chain links TRBV30 to TRBJ2-5, with TRBD2 matching over 8 bases. CDR1 and CDR2 (germline): GTSNPN, SVGIG (reference sequence). Germline trimming cut 3 bases from V and 4 bases from J; bases unmatched to any gene: 4. The CDR3 runs 13 residues.

Details on this clone: This specimen includes other DNA sequences encoding the same CDR3. The rearrangement links TRBV6-6 to TRBJ2-7, with D tentatively TRBD1 (5 bases). V lost 8 bases, J lost 4 bases, and 15 bases lay in between. Per germline, CDR1 MNHNY and CDR2 SVGAGI (reference sequence). The CDR3 extends over 13 amino acids. Written as DNA, the CDR3 is TGTGCCAGCTCGAGGCAGGACACATACGAGCAGTACTTC. It translates to CASSRQDTYEQYF.

This chain links TRBV27 with TRBJ2-7, with D possibly matching TRBD1 (6 bases). The CDR3 runs to 14 residues. V was shortened by 4 bases and J by 0 bases, with 10 bases between the two germline ends. Germline CDR1 is MNHEY and CDR2 is SMNVEV (reference sequence). As DNA, the CDR3 is TGTGCCAGCAGTTGGGGGACACCCTCCTACGAGCAGTACTTC. It yields the protein CASSWGTPSYEQYF.

This clone was seen a handful of times. The sample contains more than one DNA sequence encoding this CDR3. The J gene is TRBJ2-5, the V gene TRBV5-1; maybe TRBD2 (6 bases). CDR3 size: 13 residues. Germline V gene sequence: CDR1 SGHRS, CDR2 YFSETQ. The V and J ends lost 0 bases and 5 bases respectively, with 8 bases between them. Here the CDR3 reads CASSLEGGETQYF. The CDR3 DNA reads TGCGCCAGCAGCTTGGAGGGAGGTGAGACCCAGTACTTC.

In regard to this clone: This could be a read error, since a much larger clone is one nucleotide away. The chain joins TRBV2 to TRBJ2-7; D is uncertain. Looked up from germline, CDR1 is SNHLY and CDR2 is FYNNEI. The germline V and J ends were trimmed by 8 bases and 2 bases, with 4 bases remaining between them. There are 10 residues in the CDR3. The CDR3 DNA sequence: TGTGCCAGCGGGACCTACGAGCAGTACTTC. Its translation is CASGTYEQYF.

The count of this clone is one. The gene calls are TRBV5-4 and TRBJ2-7; weak D call: TRBD1 (5 bases). Between the trimmed V and J ends, which lost 5 bases and 2 bases, there was a span of 8 bases. The CDR3 has 12 residues. Germline CDR1 SGHNT, CDR2 YYREEE (reference sequence). The CDR3 protein is CASRQTAYEQYF. CDR3 in DNA: TGTGCCAGCAGGCAGACAGCCTACGAGCAGTACTTC.

The chain has TRBV10-2 and TRBJ2-7; TRBD2 matches at 8 bases. The CDR3 sequence is 16 residues long. V lost 6 bases and J lost 2; bases outside the gene matches: 12. Germline-derived CDR1 and CDR2 are WSHSY and SAAADI. The CDR3 DNA is TGCGCCAGCAGCCGAAACTCCGGGACTAGGGCCTACGAGCAGTACTTC. Amino acid sequence: CASSRNSGTRAYEQYF.

The chain employs TRBV5-8 and TRBJ2-5; TRBD1 agrees at 9 bases. V gave up 4 bases and J gave up 3 bases; unmatched junction bases: 4. There are 14 residues in the CDR3. Per the germline V gene, CDR1 is SGHTS and CDR2 is YDEGEE. The DNA for the CDR3 is TGTGCCAGCAGCACCGGACAGGGGAAAGAGACCCAGTACTTC. It yields the protein CASSTGQGKETQYF.

This clone was seen only once. The chain links TRBV28 to TRBJ1-2; TRBD1 aligns across 9 bases. V shed 7 bases and J 2 bases; nucleotides not matched to a gene: 11. The CDR3 has 16 amino acids. The germline V gene encodes CDR1 MDHEN and CDR2 SYDVKM. This CDR3 is CASTSLGTGTNYGYTF. As DNA, the CDR3 is TGTGCCAGCACCTCTCTCGGGACAGGGACAAACTATGGCTACACCTTC.

This clone occurred many times. V gene TRBV19 combines with J gene TRBJ2-3; perhaps TRBD2 as D (6 bases). CDR1 and CDR2 (germline): LNHDA, SQIVND (reference sequence). V gave up 6 bases and J gave up 1 base, with 17 bases separating them. The CDR3 contains 16 residues. The CDR3 nucleotides are TGTGCCAGTAGCGACCCCGGGGGACGGCGCACAGATACGCAGTATTTT. Protein sequence: CASSDPGGRRTDTQYF.